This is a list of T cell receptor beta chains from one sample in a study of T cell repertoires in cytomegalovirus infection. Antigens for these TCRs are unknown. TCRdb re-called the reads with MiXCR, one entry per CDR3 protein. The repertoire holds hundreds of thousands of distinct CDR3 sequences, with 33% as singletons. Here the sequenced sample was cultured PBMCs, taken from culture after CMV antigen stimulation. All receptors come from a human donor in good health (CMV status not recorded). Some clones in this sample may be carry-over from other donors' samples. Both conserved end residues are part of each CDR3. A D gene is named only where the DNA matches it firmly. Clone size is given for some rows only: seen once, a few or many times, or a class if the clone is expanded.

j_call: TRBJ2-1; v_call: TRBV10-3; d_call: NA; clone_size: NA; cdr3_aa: CAISAPDAAEQFF; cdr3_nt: TGTGCCATCAGTGCCCCTGACGCTGCTGAGCAGTTCTTC
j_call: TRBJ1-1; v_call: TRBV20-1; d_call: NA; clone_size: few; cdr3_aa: CSARDYKNTEAFF; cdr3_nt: TGCAGTGCTAGAGATTATAAGAACACTGAAGCTTTCTTT
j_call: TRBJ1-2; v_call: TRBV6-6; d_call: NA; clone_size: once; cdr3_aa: CASSYSGIANYGYTF; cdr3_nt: TGTGCCAGCAGTTACTCTGGGATCGCTAACTATGGCTACACCTTC
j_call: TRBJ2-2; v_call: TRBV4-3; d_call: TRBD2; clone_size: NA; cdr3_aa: CASSQQAGTNTGELFF; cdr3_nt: TGCGCCAGCAGCCAACAAGCGGGGACGAACACCGGGGAGCTGTTTTTT
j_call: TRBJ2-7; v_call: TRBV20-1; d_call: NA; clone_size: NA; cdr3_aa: CSARPPGRGSYEQYF; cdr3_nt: TGCAGTGCCAGACCCCCTGGGCGGGGATCCTACGAGCAGTACTTC
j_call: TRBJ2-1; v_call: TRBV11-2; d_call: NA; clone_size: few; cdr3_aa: CASSLGDSRKGFF; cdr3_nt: TGTGCCAGCAGCTTAGGGGACTCACGAAAGGGGTTCTTC
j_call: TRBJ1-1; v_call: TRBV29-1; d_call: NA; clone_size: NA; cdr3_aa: CSVNWGPEAFF; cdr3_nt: TGCAGCGTAAACTGGGGCCCTGAAGCTTTCTTT
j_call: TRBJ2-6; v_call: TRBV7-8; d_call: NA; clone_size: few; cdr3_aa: CASSLKRAGGANVLTF; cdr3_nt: TGTGCCAGCAGCTTAAAGAGGGCTGGTGGGGCCAACGTCCTGACTTTC
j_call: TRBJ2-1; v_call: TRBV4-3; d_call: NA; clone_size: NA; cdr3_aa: CASSQPRGREGGNEQFF; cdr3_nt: TGCGCCAGCAGCCAGCCCCGAGGGAGGGAGGGGGGCAATGAGCAGTTCTTC
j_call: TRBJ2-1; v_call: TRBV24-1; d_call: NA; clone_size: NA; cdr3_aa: CATSDVGGSYNEQFF; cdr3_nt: TGTGCCACCAGTGACGTCGGGGGCTCCTACAATGAGCAGTTCTTC
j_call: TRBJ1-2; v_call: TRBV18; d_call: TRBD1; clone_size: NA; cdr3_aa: CASSPPGQLNYGYTF; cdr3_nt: TGTGCCAGCTCACCACCGGGACAGCTAAACTATGGCTACACCTTC
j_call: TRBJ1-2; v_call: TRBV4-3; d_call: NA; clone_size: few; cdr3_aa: CASSQDQQGLYGYTF; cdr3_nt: TGCGCCAGCAGCCAAGATCAACAGGGCCTCTATGGCTACACCTTC
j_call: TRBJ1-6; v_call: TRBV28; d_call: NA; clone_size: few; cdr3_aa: CASTEPSARNSPLHF; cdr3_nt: TGTGCCAGCACCGAACCCTCCGCAAGAAATTCACCCCTCCACTTT
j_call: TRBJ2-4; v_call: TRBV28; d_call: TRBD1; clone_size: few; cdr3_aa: CASSSPGQLAKNIQYF; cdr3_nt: TGTGCCAGCAGTAGCCCGGGACAGCTAGCCAAAAACATTCAGTACTTC
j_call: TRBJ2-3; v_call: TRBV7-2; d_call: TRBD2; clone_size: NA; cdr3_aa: CASSATSGSADTQYF; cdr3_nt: TGTGCCAGCAGCGCGACTAGCGGGAGTGCAGATACGCAGTATTTT
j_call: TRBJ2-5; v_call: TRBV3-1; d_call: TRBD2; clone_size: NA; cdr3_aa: CASSQNPSSGQETQYF; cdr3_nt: TGTGCCAGCAGCCAAAACCCGTCTAGCGGCCAAGAGACCCAGTACTTC
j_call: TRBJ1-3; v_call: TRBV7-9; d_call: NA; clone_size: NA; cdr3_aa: CASSSRGRSGNTIYF; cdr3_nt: TGTGCCAGCAGCTCGAGGGGGAGGTCTGGAAACACCATATATTTT
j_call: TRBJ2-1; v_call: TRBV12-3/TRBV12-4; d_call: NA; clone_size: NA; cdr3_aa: CASSLGQPTYNEQFF; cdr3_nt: TGTGCCAGCAGTTTGGGGCAGCCCACCTACAATGAGCAGTTCTTC